This TCR beta chain derives from a study of T cell responses to AZD1222 COVID-19 vaccine. Points on this clone: Its antigen is not identified.

Study-wide findings and caveats: Most donors were white British, females outnumbered males, and clonal diversity was possibly underestimated. Dominant at 160-218 and 743-854, vaccine-associated CD4 TCRs also spanned spike. Unmutated variant regions are reportedly targeted by nearly half of spike-specific TCRs.

V dropped 1 base and J dropped 3; count of bases not matched to a gene: 17. The CDR3 spans 19 residues. Germline CDR1 and CDR2: SGHVS and FQNEAQ. Assay: immunoSEQ multiplex PCR; the TCRdb copy retains only in-frame clones and omits some. The table has about 110,000 clones, roughly 88% seen once. This sequence originates from an adult who received the AZD1222 COVID-19 vaccine. The gene calls are TRBV7-8 and TRBJ1-1; TRBD1 matches 7 bases. The sequenced sample was peripheral blood, obtained 28 days after the second AZD1222 dose. CDR3: CASSLEFRSGGRKDTEAFF. The CDR3, as DNA: TGTGCCAGCAGCTTAGAGTTTCGGTCAGGGGGTAGGAAGGACACTGAAGCTTTCTTT.